These 21 T cell receptor beta chains were all obtained from the same sample, sequenced in a study of T cell responses to AZD1222 COVID-19 vaccine. The assay was immunoSEQ multiplex PCR, and TCRdb's table has in-frame clones only and misses some. The table lists about 150,000 clones, roughly nine tenths of them singletons. This specimen consisted of peripheral blood, obtained on day 0 of AZD1222 vaccination. These receptors were collected from an adult in good health.

This clone occurred once. The chain links TRBV19 to TRBJ1-1, with D possibly being TRBD1 (6 bases). CDR3 size: 16 residues. V was trimmed by 9 bases and J by 2 bases, leaving 22 bases between them. Germline CDR1 is LNHDA and CDR2 is SQIVND (reference sequence). The CDR3 DNA follows: TGTGCCAGCTCGCCCCGGACCGGGACACTTAACACTGAAGCTTTCTTT. Translating gives CASSPRTGTLNTEAFF.

In this sample, this clone turned up once. V is TRBV27 and J is TRBJ2-7, with 8 bases fitting TRBD2. Germline V lookup: CDR1 MNHEY, CDR2 SMNVEV (reference sequence). The V gene end was trimmed by 8 bases and the J gene end by 1 base; junction bases not matched to a gene: 7. The CDR3 covers 14 residues. CDR3 nucleotide sequence: TGTGCCAGCTCGCCGGGACTAGTGTCCTACGAGCAGTACTTC. Translation: CASSPGLVSYEQYF.

The V call is TRBV5-1, the J call TRBJ1-2, with unresolved D. V shed 4 bases and J shed 5 bases, with 9 bases lying between them. The CDR3 contains 12 residues. Germline V CDR1 and CDR2: SGHRS, YFSETQ. The CDR3 protein is CASSPVGYGYTF. CDR3 bases: TGCGCCAGCAGCCCGGTAGGGTATGGCTACACCTTC.

The chain is built from TRBV19 and TRBJ1-1; TRBD1 matches at 9 bases. The CDR3 is 14 amino acids. Germline lookup yields CDR1 LNHDA and CDR2 SQIVND (reference sequence). The V gene end was trimmed by 4 bases and the J gene end by 4 bases; junction bases not matched to a gene: 4. The CDR3 DNA is TGTGCCAGTAGTAAACGACAGGGGGGCACTGAAGCTTTCTTT. This gives the protein CASSKRQGGTEAFF.

The chain has TRBV9 and TRBJ1-5; 10 nucleotides agree with TRBD1. The V segment lost 2 bases and the J segment 4 bases; nucleotides outside the gene matches: 3. This CDR3 spans 15 amino acids. CDR1 SGDLS and CDR2 YYNGEE come from the germline V gene. DNA of the CDR3: TGTGCCAGCAGCGTCGGGGACAGGGGAAATCAGCCCCAGCATTTT. It translates to CASSVGDRGNQPQHF.

The sample holds one count of this clone. The chain uses TRBV6-1 and TRBJ1-4, with no clear D. The germline V gene has CDR1 MNHNS and CDR2 SASEGT. The CDR3 length is 12 residues. V lost 1 base and J 16 bases, leaving 13 bases between the germline ends. CDR3 coding DNA: TGTGCCAGCAGTGAAGGGTGGGTAAAGGAGTTTTTT. It yields the protein CASSEGWVKEFF.

This clone was recorded once. The rearrangement joins TRBV5-6 to TRBJ1-5, with 8 bases identical to TRBD1. Germline CDR1 SGHDT, CDR2 YYEEEE. This CDR3 region has 17 residues. The V gene end was trimmed by 2 bases and the J gene end by 0 bases; junction bases not matched to a gene: 7. This CDR3 reads CASSFGQGAYSNQPQHF. The CDR3 DNA reads TGTGCCAGCAGCTTCGGGCAGGGGGCCTATAGCAATCAGCCCCAGCATTTT.

This clone was seen only a few times. The gene calls are TRBV28 and TRBJ2-7; D uncertain. Germline V gene lookup returns CDR1 MDHEN and CDR2 SYDVKM. The V end was cut by 3 bases, the J end by 9 bases, with 15 bases between. This CDR3 is built from 13 residues. CDR3 protein: CASSFYISSPQYF. CDR3 in DNA: TGTGCCAGCAGTTTTTACATCTCTTCCCCGCAGTACTTC.

The rearrangement joins TRBV30 to TRBJ1-3; D not resolved. This CDR3 is built from 15 residues. V lost 4 bases to trimming and J lost 0 bases, with 13 bases between them. CDR1 GTSNPN and CDR2 SVGIG come from the germline V gene (reference sequence). CDR3 DNA sequence: TGTGCCTGGACGCCACCGGGCTCCTCTGGAAACACCATATATTTT. Its protein is CAWTPPGSSGNTIYF.

This sequence joins TRBV2 and TRBJ1-3, with D possibly TRBD1 on 6 matching bases. Trimming took off 2 bases at V and 0 bases at J, with 14 bases between the two ends. In germline, CDR1 is SNHLY, CDR2 FYNNEI. The CDR3 is made up of 17 amino acids. The CDR3 loop is CASSESTGPFSGNTIYF. The CDR3 coding sequence is TGTGCCAGCAGTGAAAGCACAGGGCCCTTCTCTGGAAACACCATATATTTT.

V and J are TRBV4-3 and TRBJ1-5; TRBD1 matches 9 bases. The length of the CDR3 is 20 residues. V was pared by 0 bases and J by 2 bases, with 14 bases of the junction left unmatched. Germline lookup yields CDR1 LGHNA and CDR2 YSLEER. CDR3 amino acids: CASSQDRDRAPPGGNQPQHF. CDR3 coding DNA: TGCGCCAGCAGCCAAGATCGGGACAGGGCCCCCCCCGGTGGCAATCAGCCCCAGCATTTT.

Comments on this clone: The same CDR3 also results from other DNA sequences found in this sample. V usage is TRBV5-1 and J usage is TRBJ1-1; 8 bases map to TRBD1. The trim removed 2 bases at V and 1 base at J, leaving 1 base unmatched. Germline-derived CDR1 and CDR2 are SGHRS and YFSETQ. The CDR3 extends over 14 amino acids. CDR3 coding DNA: TGCGCCAGCAGCTTACAGGGGGGGAACACTGAAGCTTTCTTT. Protein product: CASSLQGGNTEAFF.

The gene calls are TRBV4-3 and TRBJ1-2; 7 bases fit TRBD1. The CDR3 sequence is 15 residues long. Per the germline V gene, CDR1 is LGHNA and CDR2 is YSLEER. Losses at the gene ends were 1 base for V and 6 bases for J; bases not matched to a gene: 8. CDR3 nucleotide sequence: TGCGCCAGCAGCCAAGTTCACAGGGGAAAGGATGGCTACACCTTC. Translated, it gives CASSQVHRGKDGYTF.

The chain is built from TRBV3-1 (or the pseudogene TRBV3-2) and TRBJ1-3; D unresolved. This CDR3 is 14 amino acids long. The germline V gene has CDR1 LGHDT and CDR2 YNNKEL (reference sequence). V was shortened by 2 bases and J by 5 bases, with 10 bases between the two germline ends. Written as DNA, the CDR3 is TGTGCCAGCAGCCAAAGGACGTTAAGAAACACCATATATTTT. Translating gives CASSQRTLRNTIYF.

The genes are TRBV28 and TRBJ1-4; D possibly corresponds to TRBD1 (5 bases). CDR1 is MDHEN and CDR2 is SYDVKM in the germline V gene. V was shortened by 6 bases and J by 5 bases, with 16 bases between the two germline ends. CDR3 size: 15 residues. CDR3 sequence: CASSPSGRRNEKLFF. The CDR3 DNA reads TGTGCCAGCAGCCCTTCGGGACGGAGAAATGAAAAACTGTTTTTT.

The gene calls are TRBV29-1 and TRBJ1-2; D gene uncertain. In germline, CDR1 is SQVTM, CDR2 ANQGSEA. The CDR3 sequence is 14 residues long. V lost 4 bases and J lost 3, with 15 bases in between. In DNA, the CDR3 is TGCAGCGTTGCTCCGGGGAGGAGGGACTATGGCTACACCTTC. Its protein product is CSVAPGRRDYGYTF.

This clone was detected only once. V usage is TRBV9 and J usage is TRBJ1-6, with D perhaps TRBD1 (6 bases). Trimming shortened V by 0 bases and J by 9 bases, and 10 bases separated the two germline ends. The CDR3 consists of 14 residues. Germline loops: CDR1 SGDLS, CDR2 YYNGEE. CDR3 amino acids: CASSVEGGRSPLHF. The CDR3 DNA sequence: TGTGCCAGCAGCGTAGAAGGGGGGCGTTCACCCCTCCACTTT. The full variable domain, completed using reference TRBV9 and TRBJ1-6, is DSGVTQTPKHLITATGQRVTLRCSPRSGDLSVYWYQQSLDQGLQFLIQYYNGEERAKGNILERFSAQQFPDLHSELNLSSLELGDSALYFCASSVEGGRSPLHFGNGTRLTVT.

This chain uses TRBV24-1 with TRBJ2-1, with TRBD1 matching over 7 bases. V was clipped by 3 bases and J by 0 bases; unmatched bases: 4. Germline CDR1 KGHDR, CDR2 SFDVKD. This CDR3 has 16 amino acids. In nucleotides, the CDR3 is TGTGCCACCAGTGATACGAGGGGGCACTCCTACAATGAGCAGTTCTTC. It specifies CATSDTRGHSYNEQFF.

The V and J genes are TRBV28 and TRBJ2-3; D not certain. In germline, CDR1 is MDHEN, CDR2 SYDVKM. The V gene lost 3 bases and the J gene lost 0 bases, with 10 bases spanning the gap. The CDR3 runs 15 residues. The DNA of the CDR3 is TGTGCCAGCAGTTTTTCCCCCGTTAGCACAGATACGCAGTATTTT. Protein: CASSFSPVSTDTQYF.

The rearrangement joins TRBV28 to TRBJ2-7, with D hard to call. This CDR3 is built from 15 residues. V lost 2 bases to trimming and J lost 2 bases, with 13 bases between them. In germline, CDR1 is MDHEN, CDR2 SYDVKM. CDR3 amino acids: CASSLSPSTAYEQYF. As DNA, the CDR3 is TGTGCCAGCAGTTTAAGCCCTTCCACCGCCTACGAGCAGTACTTC.

The gene calls are TRBV28 and TRBJ1-5; D remains ambiguous. The V end was cut by 6 bases, the J end by 11 bases, with 17 bases between. Germline CDR1 and CDR2: MDHEN and SYDVKM. The CDR3 totals 13 residues. CDR3 DNA sequence: TGTGCCAGCAGCCCCCGCGGACCTTCGACCCAGCATTTT. Protein sequence: CASSPRGPSTQHF.